This T cell receptor (beta chain) was captured by sequencing in a study of CD4 T cells in relation to SARS-CoV-2 and coronaviruses. Overall study context: ViraFEST: approximately 10-day antigen culture of PBMCs, then TCR beta CDR3 sequencing. Study-wide results and limits: Samples before the pandemic and after infection were not matched within any donor.

The table came from immunoSEQ multiplex PCR; TCRdb's copy has only in-frame clones and leaves some out. The table has about 12,000 clones, around 73% seen once. The V gene lost 4 bases and the J gene lost 6 bases, with 9 bases spanning the gap. CDR3 length: 12 amino acids. Looked up from germline, CDR1 is SGHDN and CDR2 is FVKESK. In regard to this clone: What it recognizes is unknown.

Unexposed donor CD4+ T cells date from about 2011-2018, before the COVID-19 pandemic. Isolation of CD4+ T cells took place after approximately 10 days in culture. Unexposed-donor CD4+ T cells were probed with SARS-CoV-2 S/N and four cold-coronavirus spikes, cells permitting. The V gene is TRBV14, the J gene TRBJ1-2; D ambiguous. The sample was CD4+ T cells from PBMCs, cultured in vitro. The clonotype originates from a human donor in good health. The DNA of the CDR3 is TGTGCCAGCAGCCTCCAGCTAGATGGCTACACCTTC. This translates into CASSLQLDGYTF.